This TCR beta chain was observed in a study of beta chain features in type 1 diabetes. Study observations and caveats: TCRB CDR3s were moderately but significantly shorter in Type 1 diabetes patients in all four CD4+ subsets. It was among patients, rather than healthy donors, that naive, central memory and Treg TCRB repertoires appeared more similar.

Germline CDR1 and CDR2: SGDLS and YYNGEE. The CDR3 covers 13 residues. V was shortened by 0 bases and J by 3 bases, with 6 bases between the two germline ends. This clone was observed a few times. Its matching antigen is unknown. Other DNA sequences of this sample code for an identical CDR3. The investigators reverse transcribed all of the isolated RNA, so they sequenced expressed TCRB transcripts. Assay used: immunoSEQ multiplex PCR; TCRdb lists only in-frame clones, some missing. Among about 650,000 clones, roughly 12% were seen once, and the ten largest hold more than 0.09%. The genes are TRBV9 and TRBJ1-2, with D unresolved. This receptor was taken from a man in his thirties or forties with type 1 diabetes. The sample taken for sequencing was naive CD4+ T cells from blood. The DNA of the CDR3 is TGTGCCAGCAGCGTAGGTCCGGACTATGGCTACACCTTC. The encoded protein is CASSVGPDYGYTF.